The 26 T cell receptor beta chains below were found in one sample sequenced in a study of monozygotic twins with cystic fibrosis. The repertoire was sequenced with immunoSEQ multiplex PCR; TCRdb's copy has only in-frame clones and lacks some. This sample has around 14,000 clones, with roughly 81% found just once. Specimen: blood. The receptors here all came from a boy aged 10-17 years with cystic fibrosis.

This clone is a singleton in its sample. J is TRBJ1-3 and V is TRBV9, with TRBD1 as a possible D gene (6 bases). V lost 2 bases and J lost 0, with 15 bases in between. This CDR3 is 17 amino acids long. Germline CDR1 SGDLS, CDR2 YYNGEE. The CDR3 sequence is CASSVTGTPSSGNTIYF. DNA of the CDR3: TGTGCCAGCAGCGTTACCGGGACACCAAGCTCTGGAAACACCATATATTTT.

The chain recombines TRBV5-8 with TRBJ2-2, with D hard to call. Germline V CDR1 and CDR2: SGHTS, YDEGEE. The length of the CDR3 is 16 residues. The ends were cut back, 4 bases at V and 3 bases at J, with 16 bases in the middle. This CDR3 reads CASSLRTTQHTGELFF. The CDR3 DNA reads TGTGCCAGCAGCCTCCGGACCACTCAGCACACCGGGGAGCTGTTTTTT.

V gene TRBV4-2 combines with J gene TRBJ2-1, with D possibly TRBD2 on 5 matching bases. CDR3 size: 16 residues. V was clipped by 4 bases and J by 5 bases, with 18 bases between them. Germline V gives CDR1 LGHNA, CDR2 YNFKEQ. The CDR3 DNA reads as TGTGCCAGCAGCCCCTACGGCGGGCGGGTAGACAATGAGCAGTTCTTC. Amino acid sequence: CASSPYGGRVDNEQFF.

The chain joins TRBV6-5 to TRBJ1-5; D gene unclear. V lost 6 bases and J lost 6, with 15 bases in between. The CDR3 is 14 amino acids. CDR1 is MNHEY, CDR2 SVGAGI, per germline. The CDR3 DNA follows: TGTGCCAGCAGGAAAGGAGGATCGGGTCAGCCCCAGCATTTT. The encoded protein is CASRKGGSGQPQHF.

The rearrangement joins TRBV5-1 to TRBJ2-1, with 10 bases aligning to TRBD1. Trimming took 7 bases from V and 3 from J; bases not matched to a gene: 7. Germline V CDR1 and CDR2: SGHRS, YFSETQ. CDR3 length equals 15 residues. CDR3 loop: CASVGWDRGYNEQFF. Here the CDR3 DNA reads TGCGCCAGCGTTGGGTGGGACAGGGGCTACAATGAGCAGTTCTTC.

The chain carries TRBV9 and TRBJ1-2, with TRBD1 as a possible D gene (5 bases). The CDR3 has 14 residues. Germline lookup yields CDR1 SGDLS and CDR2 YYNGEE. Trimming cost V 0 bases and J 8 bases, with 14 bases left between them. The CDR3 protein is CASSVGGRDQGYTF. DNA for the CDR3: TGTGCCAGCAGCGTAGGCGGCAGGGATCAAGGCTACACCTTC.

V and J are TRBV11-1 and TRBJ1-3; 8 bases agree with TRBD1. The CDR3 has 17 amino acids. The V segment lost 5 bases and the J segment 0 bases; nucleotides outside the gene matches: 9. The V gene's germline CDR1 is SGHAT and CDR2 FQDESV (reference sequence). The CDR3 region is CASSPGQGLVSGNTIYF. CDR3 coding DNA: TGTGCCAGCAGCCCAGGACAGGGTTTGGTCTCTGGAAACACCATATATTTT.

This clone was observed a single time. CDR3 nucleotides: TGTGCCAGCAGCGGGGCATTGGGCGCATACAATGAGCAGTTCTTC. Amino acid sequence: CASSGALGAYNEQFF. The chain uses TRBV2 and TRBJ2-1; D may be TRBD1 or TRBD2 (5 bases each). The V gene lost 6 bases and the J gene lost 4 bases, with 16 bases spanning the gap. The germline gives CDR1 SNHLY, CDR2 FYNNEI. The CDR3 has 15 amino acids. Supplemented by reference TRBV2 and TRBJ2-1, the full variable domain reads EPEVTQTPSHQVTQMGQEVILRCVPISNHLYFYWYRQILGQKVEFLVSFYNNEISEKSEIFDDQFSVERPDGSNFTLKIRSTKLEDSAMYFCASSGALGAYNEQFFGPGTRLTVL.

The V and J genes are TRBV21-1 and TRBJ2-1; the table's D gene call, TRBD2, was not cross checked with the DNA. TRBV21-1 is noted as a pseudogene. CDR3 size: 18 residues. The CDR3 protein is CASRGWTISGRTYNEQFF. In DNA, the CDR3 is TGTGCCAGCAGGGGCTGGACTATTAGCGGGAGGACCTACAATGAGCAGTTCTTC.

The chain employs TRBV5-6 and TRBJ1-1; tentative D call: TRBD1 (6 bases). From germline, CDR1 is SGHDT and CDR2 YYEEEE. This CDR3 is 14 amino acids long. Trimming cost V 4 bases and J 0 bases, with 10 bases left between them. The chain's CDR3 is CASSRTGLNTEAFF. The CDR3 nucleotides are TGTGCCAGCAGCCGTACAGGGTTGAACACTGAAGCTTTCTTT.

The gene calls are TRBV5-4 and TRBJ2-6, with 10 nucleotides matching TRBD2. V was clipped by 5 bases and J by 0 bases; unmatched bases: 5. Germline loops: CDR1 SGHNT, CDR2 YYREEE (reference sequence). This CDR3 is built from 17 residues. The CDR3 region has the DNA TGTGCCAGCAGACCTACTAGCGGGAACTCTGGGGCCAACGTCCTGACTTTC. The encoded protein is CASRPTSGNSGANVLTF.

This chain uses TRBV13 with TRBJ2-2; tentative D call: TRBD2 (5 bases). The germline V gene has CDR1 PRHDT and CDR2 FYEKMQ (reference sequence). This CDR3 spans 13 amino acids. Between the trimmed V and J ends, which lost 5 bases and 8 bases, there was a span of 12 bases. CDR3 amino acids: CASSPGNEGELFF. The CDR3 nucleotides are TGTGCCAGCAGCCCCGGGAATGAAGGGGAGCTGTTTTTT. The full variable domain, completed using reference TRBV13 and TRBJ2-2, is AAGVIQSPRHLIKEKRETATLKCYPIPRHDTVYWYQQGPGQDPQFLISFYEKMQSDKGSIPDRFSAQQFSDYHSELNMSSLELGDSALYFCASSPGNEGELFFGEGSRLTVL.

The chain couples TRBV18 to TRBJ2-1; TRBD1 might be the D (6 bases). The CDR3 extends over 15 amino acids. Looked up from germline, CDR1 is KGHSH and CDR2 is LQKENI. V lost 2 bases and J lost 8, with 16 bases in between. The CDR3 is CASSPSQGRSHEQFF. CDR3 in DNA: TGTGCCAGCTCACCATCACAGGGAAGGTCCCATGAGCAGTTCTTC.

The chain links TRBV6-6 to TRBJ2-7; D call uncertain. CDR3 length: 12 residues. Germline values: CDR1 MNHNY, CDR2 SVGAGI (reference sequence). The V and J ends lost 2 bases and 7 bases respectively, with 9 bases between them. Written as DNA, the CDR3 is TGTGCCAGCAGTTACCCAAACACGGAGCAGTACTTC. The encoded protein is CASSYPNTEQYF.

The chain has TRBV30 and TRBJ1-1, with no clear D. V dropped 3 bases and J dropped 0 bases, with 8 bases sitting between them. The V gene's germline CDR1 is GTSNPN and CDR2 SVGIG (reference sequence). The CDR3 contains 13 residues. The CDR3: CAWSEGVNTEAFF. Here the CDR3 DNA reads TGTGCCTGGAGCGAGGGAGTGAACACTGAAGCTTTCTTT.

V is TRBV5-4 and J is TRBJ1-4; 7 nucleotides agree with TRBD1. Per germline, CDR1 SGHNT and CDR2 YYREEE (reference sequence). The V segment lost 1 base and the J segment 5 bases; nucleotides outside the gene matches: 5. The CDR3 sequence is 15 residues long. In DNA form, the CDR3 reads TGTGCCAGCAGCTTGTTTGGACAGGAGAATGAAAAACTGTTTTTT. This codes for CASSLFGQENEKLFF.

The rearrangement uses TRBV7-9 and TRBJ2-7; 8 positions agree with TRBD2. Germline CDR1 SEHNR, CDR2 FQNEAQ (reference sequence). The V segment lost 5 bases and the J segment 3 bases; nucleotides outside the gene matches: 9. This CDR3 contains 15 residues. The CDR3 bases are TGTGCCAGCAGCGACGAGCGGGGGCTACTCTACGAGCAGTACTTC. It encodes CASSDERGLLYEQYF. Using reference TRBV7-9 and TRBJ2-7 for the parts outside the CDR3, the full variable domain is DTGVSQNPRHKITKRGQNVTFRCDPISEHNRLYWYRQTLGQGPEFLTYFQNEAQLEKSRLLSDRFSAERPKGSFSTLEIQRTEQGDSAMYLCASSDERGLLYEQYFGPGTRLTVT.

The gene calls are TRBV2 and TRBJ2-7; 8 bases are a match to TRBD2. This CDR3 contains 13 residues. From germline, CDR1 is SNHLY and CDR2 FYNNEI. Germline trimming cut 8 bases from V and 3 bases from J; bases unmatched to any gene: 6. In DNA form, the CDR3 reads TGTGCCAGCCGAGCGGGAGCGTTCTACGAGCAGTACTTC. As protein: CASRAGAFYEQYF.

The gene calls are TRBV5-1 and TRBJ2-1; D is undetermined. The CDR3 contains 17 residues. With 1 base removed from V and 0 bases from J, the gap between germline ends came to 14 bases. Germline V gene sequence: CDR1 SGHRS, CDR2 YFSETQ. The CDR3 sequence is CASSLFLGRSSYNEQFF. The CDR3, as DNA: TGCGCCAGCAGCTTGTTCTTGGGCCGGAGCTCCTACAATGAGCAGTTCTTC.

The V gene is TRBV5-1, the J gene TRBJ2-7; no clear D gene. This CDR3 has 13 amino acids. The germline V gene encodes CDR1 SGHRS and CDR2 YFSETQ. The V gene lost 4 bases and the J gene lost 1 base, with 9 bases spanning the gap. The DNA for the CDR3 is TGCGCCAGCAGCCCCAACTGGTCCTACGAGCAGTACTTC. Translation: CASSPNWSYEQYF.

There are a few counts of this clone. This sequence joins TRBV2 and TRBJ1-5; D gene ambiguous. The CDR3 is 14 residues long. The germline gives CDR1 SNHLY, CDR2 FYNNEI. V gave up 2 bases and J gave up 2 bases, with 7 bases separating them. The chain's CDR3 is CASSEQSRNQPQHF. The CDR3 nucleotides are TGTGCCAGCAGTGAACAGTCACGCAATCAGCCCCAGCATTTT.

The genes are TRBV11-2 and TRBJ1-3; D is undetermined. V shed 3 bases and J shed 0 bases, with 6 bases lying between them. The CDR3 is 14 amino acids. Germline CDR1 is SGHAT and CDR2 is FQNNGV. CDR3 residues: CASSFLSSGNTIYF. The CDR3, as DNA: TGTGCCAGCAGCTTTCTGTCCTCTGGAAACACCATATATTTT. Filled out from reference TRBV11-2 and TRBJ1-3, the complete variable domain reads EAGVAQSPRYKIIEKRQSVAFWCNPISGHATLYWYQQILGQGPKLLIQFQNNGVVDDSQLPKDRFSAERLKGVDSTLKIQPAKLEDSAVYLCASSFLSSGNTIYFGEGSWLTVV.

The chain links TRBV29-1 to TRBJ2-3, with 12 bases that match TRBD2. The germline gives CDR1 SQVTM, CDR2 ANQGSEA. V shed 4 bases and J 3 bases; nucleotides not matched to a gene: 11. This CDR3 is 17 amino acids long. The CDR3 is CSVVRLAGGLHTDTQYF. CDR3 coding DNA: TGCAGCGTTGTACGGCTAGCGGGAGGGCTTCATACAGATACGCAGTATTTT.

The chain employs TRBV14 and TRBJ2-7; D call uncertain. Germline V CDR1 and CDR2: SGHDN, FVKESK. The CDR3 is made up of 17 amino acids. V lost 4 bases, J lost 0 bases, and 19 bases lay in between. CDR3 sequence (DNA): TGTGCCAGCAGCCCAGATCATGGCCAGTTGAGCTCCTACGAGCAGTACTTC. Amino acids: CASSPDHGQLSSYEQYF. The complete variable domain, with remaining parts taken from reference TRBV14 and TRBJ2-7, reads EAGVTQFPSHSVIEKGQTVTLRCDPISGHDNLYWYRRVMGKEIKFLLHFVKESKQDESGMPNNRFLAERTGGTYSTLKVQPAELEDSGVYFCASSPDHGQLSSYEQYFGPGTRLTVT.

This chain links TRBV4-1 with TRBJ2-1, with 10 bases aligning to TRBD1. There are 17 residues in the CDR3. The germline V gene encodes CDR1 MGHRA and CDR2 YSYEKL. V gave up 4 bases and J gave up 8 bases; unmatched junction bases: 14. The CDR3 nucleotides are TGCGCCAGCAGCCCGATACCAGGGGACAGGGGAGGCGATGAGCAGTTCTTC. Its translation is CASSPIPGDRGGDEQFF.

The V call is TRBV27, the J call TRBJ2-2; 10 nucleotides agree with TRBD1. This CDR3 region has 15 residues. CDR1 and CDR2 (germline): MNHEY, SMNVEV (reference sequence). V lost 3 bases to trimming and J lost 4 bases; unmatched junction nucleotides: 2. The CDR3 coding sequence is TGTGCCAGCAGTTTGGGACAGGGGTTCACCGGGGAGCTGTTTTTT. Translating gives CASSLGQGFTGELFF.